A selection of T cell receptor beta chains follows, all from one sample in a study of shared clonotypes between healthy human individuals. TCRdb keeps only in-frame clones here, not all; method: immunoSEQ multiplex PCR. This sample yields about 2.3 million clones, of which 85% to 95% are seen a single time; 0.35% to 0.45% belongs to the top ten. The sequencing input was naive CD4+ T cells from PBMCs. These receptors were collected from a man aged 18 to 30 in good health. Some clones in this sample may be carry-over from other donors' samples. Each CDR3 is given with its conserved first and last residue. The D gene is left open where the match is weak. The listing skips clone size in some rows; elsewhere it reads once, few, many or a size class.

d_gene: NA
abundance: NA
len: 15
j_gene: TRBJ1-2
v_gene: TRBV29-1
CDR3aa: CSVGGQPTGNYGYTF
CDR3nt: TGCAGCGTCGGTGGGCAGCCCACTGGGAACTATGGCTACACCTTC

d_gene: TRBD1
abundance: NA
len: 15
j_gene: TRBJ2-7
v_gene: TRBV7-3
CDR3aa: CASSLRGQGSYEQYF
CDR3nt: TGTGCCAGCAGCTTACGGGGACAGGGAAGCTACGAGCAGTACTTC

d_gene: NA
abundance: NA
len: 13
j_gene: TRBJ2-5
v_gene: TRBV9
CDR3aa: CASSGWGLETQYF
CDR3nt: TGTGCCAGCAGCGGATGGGGGTTAGAGACCCAGTACTTC

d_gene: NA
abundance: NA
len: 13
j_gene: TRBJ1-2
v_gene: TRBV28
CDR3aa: CASSSTMSYGYTF
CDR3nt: TGTGCCAGCAGTTCGACGATGTCATATGGCTACACCTTC

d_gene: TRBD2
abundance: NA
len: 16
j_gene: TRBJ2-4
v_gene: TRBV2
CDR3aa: CASSLERGLAKNIQYF
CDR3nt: TGTGCCAGCAGTCTCGAGCGGGGACTAGCCAAAAACATTCAGTACTTC

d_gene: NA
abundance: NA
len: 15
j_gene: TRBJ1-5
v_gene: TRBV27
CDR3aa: CASSFIGESNQPQHF
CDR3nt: TGTGCCAGCAGTTTCATCGGGGAGAGCAATCAGCCCCAGCATTTT

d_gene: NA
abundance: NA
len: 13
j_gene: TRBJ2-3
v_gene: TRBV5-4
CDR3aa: CASSGTSTDTQYF
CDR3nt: TGTGCCAGCAGCGGGACTAGCACAGATACGCAGTATTTT

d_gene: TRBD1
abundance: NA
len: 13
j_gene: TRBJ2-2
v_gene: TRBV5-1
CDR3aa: CASSEDRAGELFF
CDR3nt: TGCGCCAGCAGCGAAGACAGGGCCGGGGAGCTGTTTTTT

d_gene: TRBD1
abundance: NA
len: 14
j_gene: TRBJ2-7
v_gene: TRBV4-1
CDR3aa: CASSRRQGTREQYF
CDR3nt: TGCGCCAGCAGCCGACGACAGGGGACAAGGGAGCAGTACTTC

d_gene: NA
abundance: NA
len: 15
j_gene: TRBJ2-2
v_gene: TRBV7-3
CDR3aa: CASSPPGQNTGELFF
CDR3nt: TGTGCCAGCAGCCCCCCGGGACAGAACACCGGGGAGCTGTTTTTT

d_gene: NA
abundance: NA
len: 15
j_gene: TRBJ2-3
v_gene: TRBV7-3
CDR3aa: CASSRGQTVSDTQYF
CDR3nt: TGTGCCAGCAGCCGAGGACAGACGGTCTCAGATACGCAGTATTTT

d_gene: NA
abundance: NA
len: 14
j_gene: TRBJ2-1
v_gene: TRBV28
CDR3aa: CASQRLVSYNEQFF
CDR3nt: TGTGCCAGCCAGCGGCTCGTATCCTACAATGAGCAGTTCTTC

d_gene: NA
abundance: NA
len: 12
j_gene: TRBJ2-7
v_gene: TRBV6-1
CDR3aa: CASLRGSYEQYF
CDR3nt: TGTGCCAGCCTGCGGGGTTCCTACGAGCAGTACTTC

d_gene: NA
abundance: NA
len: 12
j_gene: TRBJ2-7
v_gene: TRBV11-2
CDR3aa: CASSLQGYEQYF
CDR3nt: TGTGCCAGCAGCTTACAGGGCTACGAGCAGTACTTC

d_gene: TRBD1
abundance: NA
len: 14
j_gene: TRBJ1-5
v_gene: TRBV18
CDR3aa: CASSPGTGAQPQHF
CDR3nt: TGTGCCAGCTCACCAGGCACAGGGGCTCAGCCCCAGCATTTT

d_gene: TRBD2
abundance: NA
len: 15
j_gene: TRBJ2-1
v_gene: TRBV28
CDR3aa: CASSPSGRAADEQFF
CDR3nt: TGTGCCAGCAGTCCTAGCGGGAGGGCCGCGGATGAGCAGTTCTTC

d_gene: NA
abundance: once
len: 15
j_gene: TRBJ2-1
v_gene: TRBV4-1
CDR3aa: CASSHPAEKTQVQFF
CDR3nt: TGCGCCAGCAGCCACCCGGCTGAGAAGACGCAGGTGCAGTTCTTC

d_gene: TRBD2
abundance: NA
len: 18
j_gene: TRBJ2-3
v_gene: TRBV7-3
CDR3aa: CASSPGRLAGGPVDTQYF
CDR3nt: TGTGCCAGCAGCCCCGGTCGACTAGCGGGAGGGCCGGTTGATACGCAGTATTTT

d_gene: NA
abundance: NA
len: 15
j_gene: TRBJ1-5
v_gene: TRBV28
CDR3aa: CASSTTGGGNQPQHF
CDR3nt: TGTGCCAGCAGTACAACGGGGGGAGGCAATCAGCCCCAGCATTTT

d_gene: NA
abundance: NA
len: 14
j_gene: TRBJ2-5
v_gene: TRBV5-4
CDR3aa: CASSLARAAETQYF
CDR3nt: TGTGCCAGCAGCCTTGCTCGCGCGGCGGAGACCCAGTACTTC

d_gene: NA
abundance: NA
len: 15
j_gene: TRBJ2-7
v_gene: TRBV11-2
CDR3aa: CASSLPGTGSYEQYF
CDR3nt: TGTGCCAGCAGCTTACCGGGAACCGGATCCTACGAGCAGTACTTC

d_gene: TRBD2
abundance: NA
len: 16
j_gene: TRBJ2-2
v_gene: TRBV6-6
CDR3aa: CASRRALAANTGELFF
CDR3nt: TGTGCCAGCAGGAGGGCACTAGCGGCGAACACCGGGGAGCTGTTTTTT

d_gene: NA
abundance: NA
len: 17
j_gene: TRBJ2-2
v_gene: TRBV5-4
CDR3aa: CASSLSPPGLGTGELFF
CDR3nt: TGTGCCAGCAGCTTGAGTCCTCCAGGGCTGGGCACCGGGGAGCTGTTTTTT

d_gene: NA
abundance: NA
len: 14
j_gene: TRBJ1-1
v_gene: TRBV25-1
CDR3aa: CASSRAGTVAEAFF
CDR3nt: TGTGCCAGCAGTCGGGCAGGGACGGTAGCTGAAGCTTTCTTT

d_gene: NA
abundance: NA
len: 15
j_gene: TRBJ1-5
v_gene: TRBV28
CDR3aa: CASTDPRTGNQPQHF
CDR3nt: TGTGCCAGCACGGACCCCCGGACAGGCAATCAGCCCCAGCATTTT

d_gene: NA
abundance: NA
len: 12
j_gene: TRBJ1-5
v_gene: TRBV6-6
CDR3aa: CASKGNNQPQHF
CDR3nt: TGTGCCAGCAAGGGAAACAATCAGCCCCAGCATTTT

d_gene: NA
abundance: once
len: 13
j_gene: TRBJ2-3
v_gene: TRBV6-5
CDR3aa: CASKVDSTDTQYF
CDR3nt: TGTGCCAGCAAAGTCGACAGCACAGATACGCAGTATTTT

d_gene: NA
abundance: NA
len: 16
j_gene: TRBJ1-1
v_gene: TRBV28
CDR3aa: CASSLASLGRDTEAFF
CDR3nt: TGTGCCAGCAGTCTCGCGTCCCTAGGGAGGGACACTGAAGCTTTCTTT

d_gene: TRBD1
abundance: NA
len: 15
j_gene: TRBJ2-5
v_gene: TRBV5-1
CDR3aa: CASSFGTGGQETQYF
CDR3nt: TGCGCCAGCAGCTTCGGGACAGGGGGCCAAGAGACCCAGTACTTC

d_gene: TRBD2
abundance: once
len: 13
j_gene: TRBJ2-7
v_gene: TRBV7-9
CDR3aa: CASSPGTSHEQYF
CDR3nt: TGTGCCAGCAGCCCTGGGACTAGTCACGAGCAGTACTTC

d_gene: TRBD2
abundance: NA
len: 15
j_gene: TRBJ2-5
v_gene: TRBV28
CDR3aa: CASSATSGGRETQYF
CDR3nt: TGTGCCAGCAGTGCAACTAGCGGAGGGAGGGAGACCCAGTACTTC

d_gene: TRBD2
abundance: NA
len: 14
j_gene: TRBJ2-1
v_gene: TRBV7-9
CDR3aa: CASRFSGSHNEQFF
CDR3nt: TGTGCCAGCAGATTTAGCGGGAGCCACAATGAGCAGTTCTTC

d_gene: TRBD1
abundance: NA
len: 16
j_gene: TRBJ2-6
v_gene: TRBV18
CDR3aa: CASSPDRASGANVLTF
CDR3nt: TGTGCCAGCTCACCGGACAGGGCCTCTGGGGCCAACGTCCTGACTTTC

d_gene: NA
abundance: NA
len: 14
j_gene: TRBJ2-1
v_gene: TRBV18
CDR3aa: CASCQGSSYNEQFF
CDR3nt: TGTGCCAGTTGTCAGGGGAGCTCCTACAATGAGCAGTTCTTC

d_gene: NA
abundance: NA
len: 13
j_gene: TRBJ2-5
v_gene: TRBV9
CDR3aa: CASSVLAGETQYF
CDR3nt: TGTGCCAGCAGCGTACTAGCAGGAGAGACCCAGTACTTC

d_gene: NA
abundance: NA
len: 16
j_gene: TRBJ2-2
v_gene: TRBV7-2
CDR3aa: CASSLGPGLNTGELFF
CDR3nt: TGTGCCAGCAGCTTAGGTCCCGGACTGAACACCGGGGAGCTGTTTTTT

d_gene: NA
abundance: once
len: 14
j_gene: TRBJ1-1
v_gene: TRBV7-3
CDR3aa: CASSLQGTNTEAFF
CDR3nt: TGTGCCAGCAGCTTACAAGGCACAAACACTGAAGCTTTCTTT

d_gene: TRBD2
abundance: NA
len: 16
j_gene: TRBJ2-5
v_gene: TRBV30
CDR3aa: CAWSVGLAGGVETQYF
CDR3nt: TGTGCCTGGAGTGTCGGACTAGCGGGAGGGGTGGAGACCCAGTACTTC

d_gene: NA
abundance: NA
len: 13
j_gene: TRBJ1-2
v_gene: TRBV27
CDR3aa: CASSTTGNYGYTF
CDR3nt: TGTGCCAGCAGTACAACAGGGAACTATGGCTACACCTTC

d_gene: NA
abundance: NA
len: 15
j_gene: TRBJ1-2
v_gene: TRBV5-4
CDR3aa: CASSLVGRSWEGYTF
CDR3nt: TGTGCCAGCAGCTTGGTAGGACGGTCATGGGAGGGCTACACCTTC

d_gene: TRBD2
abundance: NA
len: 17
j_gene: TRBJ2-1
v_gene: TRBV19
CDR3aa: CASSVLAGQSSYNEQFF
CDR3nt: TGTGCCAGTAGTGTATTAGCGGGCCAGAGCTCCTACAATGAGCAGTTCTTC

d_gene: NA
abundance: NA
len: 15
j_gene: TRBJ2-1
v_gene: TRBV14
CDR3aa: CASSHGDWNYNEQFF
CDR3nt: TGTGCCAGCAGCCACGGGGACTGGAATTACAATGAGCAGTTCTTC

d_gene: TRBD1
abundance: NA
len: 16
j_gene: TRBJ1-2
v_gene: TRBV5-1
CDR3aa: CASRDNRDRDSYGYTF
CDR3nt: TGCGCCAGCAGAGACAACCGGGACAGGGACTCCTATGGCTACACCTTC

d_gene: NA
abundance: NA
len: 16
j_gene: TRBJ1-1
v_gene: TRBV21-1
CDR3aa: CASRTSPGAVNTEAFF
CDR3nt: TGTGCCAGCAGAACCTCCCCAGGGGCCGTGAACACTGAAGCTTTCTTT

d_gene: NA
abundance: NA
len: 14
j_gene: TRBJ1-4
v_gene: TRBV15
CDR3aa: CATSSPGFGEKLFF
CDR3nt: TGTGCCACCAGCAGTCCAGGGTTCGGTGAAAAACTGTTTTTT

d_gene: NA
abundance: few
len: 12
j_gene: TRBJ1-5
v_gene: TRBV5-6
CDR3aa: CASSFRDGAQHF
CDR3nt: TGTGCCAGCAGCTTTAGGGACGGGGCCCAGCATTTT

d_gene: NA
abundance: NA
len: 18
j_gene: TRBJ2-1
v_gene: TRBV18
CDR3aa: CASSPFAPGPSSYNEQFF
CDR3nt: TGTGCCAGCTCACCATTTGCCCCCGGACCGAGCTCCTACAATGAGCAGTTCTTC

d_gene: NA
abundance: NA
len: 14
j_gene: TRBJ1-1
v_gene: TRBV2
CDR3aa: CASNINPVTEGRCF
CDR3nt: TGTGCCAGCAACATCAATCCGGTCACGGAGGGGCGATGCTTT

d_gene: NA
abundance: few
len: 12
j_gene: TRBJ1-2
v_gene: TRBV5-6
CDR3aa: CASSLQGFGYTF
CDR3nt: TGTGCCAGCAGCTTGCAGGGGTTTGGCTACACCTTC

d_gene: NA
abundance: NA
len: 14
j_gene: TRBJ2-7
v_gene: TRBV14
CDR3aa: CASSRAAFFYEQYF
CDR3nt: TGTGCCAGCAGCCGTGCTGCGTTCTTCTACGAGCAGTACTTC

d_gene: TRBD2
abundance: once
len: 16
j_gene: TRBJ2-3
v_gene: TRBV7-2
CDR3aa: CASSLTSGTSTDTQYF
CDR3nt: TGTGCCAGCAGCTTGACTAGCGGGACTAGCACAGATACGCAGTATTTT

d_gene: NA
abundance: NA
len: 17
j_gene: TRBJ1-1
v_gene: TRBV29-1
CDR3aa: CSVSQTPGRGMNTEAFF
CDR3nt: TGCAGCGTCTCACAAACCCCAGGGAGGGGGATGAACACTGAAGCTTTCTTT

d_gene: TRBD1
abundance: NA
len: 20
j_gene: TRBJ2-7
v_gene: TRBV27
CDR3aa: CASSLSPPGQGSRSPYEQYF
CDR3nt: TGTGCCAGCAGTTTATCGCCCCCGGGACAGGGGTCCCGCTCTCCCTACGAGCAGTACTTC

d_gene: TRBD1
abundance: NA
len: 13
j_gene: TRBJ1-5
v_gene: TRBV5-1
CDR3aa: CASSRRGDQPQHF
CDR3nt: TGCGCCAGCAGTCGCAGGGGGGATCAGCCCCAGCATTTT

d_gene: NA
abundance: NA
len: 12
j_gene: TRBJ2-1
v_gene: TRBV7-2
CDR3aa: CASRGTRGEQFF
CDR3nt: TGTGCCAGCAGAGGTACTAGGGGTGAGCAGTTCTTC